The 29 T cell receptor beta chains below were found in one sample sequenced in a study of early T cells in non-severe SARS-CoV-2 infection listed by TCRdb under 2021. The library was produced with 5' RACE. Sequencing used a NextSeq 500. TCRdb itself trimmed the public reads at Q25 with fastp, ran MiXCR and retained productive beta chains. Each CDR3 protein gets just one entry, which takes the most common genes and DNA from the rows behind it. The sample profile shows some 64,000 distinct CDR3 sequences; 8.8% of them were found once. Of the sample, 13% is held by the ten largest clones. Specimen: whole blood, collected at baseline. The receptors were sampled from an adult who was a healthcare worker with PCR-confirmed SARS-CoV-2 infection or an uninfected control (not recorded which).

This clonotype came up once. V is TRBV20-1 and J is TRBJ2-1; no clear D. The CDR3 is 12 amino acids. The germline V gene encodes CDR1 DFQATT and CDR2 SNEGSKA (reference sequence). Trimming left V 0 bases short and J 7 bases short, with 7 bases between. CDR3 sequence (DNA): TGCAGTGCTAGAGAGAAAGGAAATGAGCAGTTCTTC. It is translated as CSAREKGNEQFF.

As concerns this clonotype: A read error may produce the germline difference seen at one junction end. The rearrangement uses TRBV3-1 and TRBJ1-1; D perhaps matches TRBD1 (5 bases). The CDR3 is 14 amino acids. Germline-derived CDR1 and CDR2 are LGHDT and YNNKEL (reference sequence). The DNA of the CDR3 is TGTGCCAGCAGCCAAGATGCCTTTGGGACTGAAGTTTTCTTT. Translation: CASSQDAFGTEVFF.

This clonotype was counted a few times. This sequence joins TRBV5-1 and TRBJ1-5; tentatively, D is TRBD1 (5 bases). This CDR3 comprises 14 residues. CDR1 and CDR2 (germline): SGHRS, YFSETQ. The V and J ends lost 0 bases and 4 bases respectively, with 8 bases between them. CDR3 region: CASSLDGANQPQHF. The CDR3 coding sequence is TGCGCCAGCAGCTTGGACGGGGCGAATCAGCCCCAGCATTTT.

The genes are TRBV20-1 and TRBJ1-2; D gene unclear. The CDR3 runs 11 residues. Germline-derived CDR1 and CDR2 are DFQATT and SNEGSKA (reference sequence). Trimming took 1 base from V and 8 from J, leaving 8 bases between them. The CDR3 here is CSARVSSGYTF. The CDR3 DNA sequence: TGCAGTGCTAGAGTTAGCAGCGGCTACACCTTC.

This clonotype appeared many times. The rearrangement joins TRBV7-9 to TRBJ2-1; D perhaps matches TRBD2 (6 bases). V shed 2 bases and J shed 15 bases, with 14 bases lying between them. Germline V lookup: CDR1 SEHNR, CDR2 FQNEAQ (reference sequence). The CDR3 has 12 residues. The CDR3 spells CASSLWAGPPFF. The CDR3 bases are TGTGCCAGCAGCTTATGGGCGGGACCCCCGTTCTTC.

The CDR3 sequence is CATRRDNLAHSNQPQHF. The CDR3 nucleotides are TGTGCCACCAGAAGGGACAACCTCGCCCACAGCAATCAGCCCCAGCATTTT. The rearrangement joins TRBV19 to TRBJ1-5; D perhaps matches TRBD1 (6 bases). The CDR3 sequence is 17 residues long. Trimming cost V 10 bases and J 1 base, with 23 bases left between them. CDR1 is LNHDA and CDR2 is SQIVND in the germline V gene (reference sequence).

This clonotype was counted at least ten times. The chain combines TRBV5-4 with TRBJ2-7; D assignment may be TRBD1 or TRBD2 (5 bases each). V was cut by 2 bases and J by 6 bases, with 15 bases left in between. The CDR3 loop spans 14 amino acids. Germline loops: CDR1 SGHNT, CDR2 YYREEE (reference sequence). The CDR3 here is CASSFGTAPVEQYF. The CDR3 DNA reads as TGTGCCAGCAGCTTTGGGACCGCCCCTGTCGAGCAGTACTTC.

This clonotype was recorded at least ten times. CDR3 sequence reads: CASSYTGLAGSSYEQYF. CDR3 DNA: TGTGCCAGCAGTTACACCGGACTAGCAGGATCCTCCTACGAGCAGTACTTC. V and J are TRBV6-5 and TRBJ2-7; 8 bases agree with TRBD2. Germline CDR1 MNHEY, CDR2 SVGAGI. The CDR3 contains 17 residues. The V segment lost 2 bases and the J segment 0 bases; nucleotides outside the gene matches: 9.

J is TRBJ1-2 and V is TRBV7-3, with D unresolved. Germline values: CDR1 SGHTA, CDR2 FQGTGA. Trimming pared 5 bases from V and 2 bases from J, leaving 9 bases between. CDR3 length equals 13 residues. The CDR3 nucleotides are TGTGCCAGCAGCCGAGAGGCCAACTATGGCTACACCTTC. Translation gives CASSREANYGYTF.

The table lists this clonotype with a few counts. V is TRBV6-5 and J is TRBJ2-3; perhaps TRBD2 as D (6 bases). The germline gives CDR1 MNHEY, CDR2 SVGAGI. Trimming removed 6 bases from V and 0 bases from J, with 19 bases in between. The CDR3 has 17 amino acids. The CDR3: CASRDSRRGMSTDTQYF. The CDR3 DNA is TGTGCCAGCAGGGACTCACGGCGGGGCATGAGCACAGATACGCAGTATTTT.

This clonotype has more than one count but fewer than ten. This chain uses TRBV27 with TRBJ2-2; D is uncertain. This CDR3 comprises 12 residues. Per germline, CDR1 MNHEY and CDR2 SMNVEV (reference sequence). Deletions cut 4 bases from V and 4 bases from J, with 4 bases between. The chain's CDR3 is CASSSLTGELFF. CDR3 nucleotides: TGTGCCAGCAGTTCCCTCACCGGGGAGCTGTTTTTT.

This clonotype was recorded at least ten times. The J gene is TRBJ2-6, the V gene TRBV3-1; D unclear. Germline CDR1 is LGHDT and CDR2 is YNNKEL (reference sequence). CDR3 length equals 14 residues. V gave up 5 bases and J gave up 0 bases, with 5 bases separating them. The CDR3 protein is CASSLNSGANVLTF. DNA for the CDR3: TGTGCCAGCAGCTTAAACTCTGGGGCCAACGTCCTGACTTTC. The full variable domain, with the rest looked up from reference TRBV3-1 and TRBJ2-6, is DTAVSQTPKYLVTQMGNDKSIKCEQNLGHDTMYWYKQDSKKFLKIMFSYNNKELIINETVPNRFSPKSPDKAHLNLHINSLELGDSAVYFCASSLNSGANVLTFGAGSRLTVL.

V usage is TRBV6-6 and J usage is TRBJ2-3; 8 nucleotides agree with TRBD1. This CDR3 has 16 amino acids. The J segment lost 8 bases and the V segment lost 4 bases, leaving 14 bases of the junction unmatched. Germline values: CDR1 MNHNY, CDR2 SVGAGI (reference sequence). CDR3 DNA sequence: TGTGCCAGCAGTTCGCACCCGATCGACAGGGGTGGTACGCAGTATTTT. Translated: CASSSHPIDRGGTQYF.

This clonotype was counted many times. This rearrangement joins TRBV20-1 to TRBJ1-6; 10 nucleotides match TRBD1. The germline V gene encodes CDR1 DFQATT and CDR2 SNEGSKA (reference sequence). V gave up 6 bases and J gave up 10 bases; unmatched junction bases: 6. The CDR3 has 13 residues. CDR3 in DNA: TGCAGTGCGTTAGACAGGGGGCGATCACCCCTCCACTTT. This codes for CSALDRGRSPLHF.

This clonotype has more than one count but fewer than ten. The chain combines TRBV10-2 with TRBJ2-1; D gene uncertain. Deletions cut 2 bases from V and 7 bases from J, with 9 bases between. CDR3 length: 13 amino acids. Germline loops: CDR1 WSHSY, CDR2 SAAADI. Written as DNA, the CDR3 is TGCGCCAGCAGTGAGAGGGCGCTTAATGAGCAGTTCTTC. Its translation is CASSERALNEQFF.

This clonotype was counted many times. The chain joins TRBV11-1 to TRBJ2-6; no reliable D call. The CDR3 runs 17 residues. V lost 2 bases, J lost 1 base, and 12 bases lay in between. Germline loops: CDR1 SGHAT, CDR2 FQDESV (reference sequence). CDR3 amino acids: CASSLQAMGSGANVLTF. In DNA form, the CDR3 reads TGTGCCAGCAGCTTACAGGCGATGGGATCTGGGGCCAACGTCCTGACTTTC. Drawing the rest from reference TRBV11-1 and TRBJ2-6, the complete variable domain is EAEVAQSPRYKITEKSQAVAFWCDPISGHATLYWYRQILGQGPELLVQFQDESVVDDSQLPKDRFSAERLKGVDSTLKIQPAELGDSAMYLCASSLQAMGSGANVLTFGAGSRLTVL.

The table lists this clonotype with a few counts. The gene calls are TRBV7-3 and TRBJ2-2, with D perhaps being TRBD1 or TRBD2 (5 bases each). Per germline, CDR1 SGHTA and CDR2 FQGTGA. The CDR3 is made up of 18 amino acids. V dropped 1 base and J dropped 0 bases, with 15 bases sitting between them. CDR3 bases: TGTGCCAGCAGCTTAATGGGAATCGGGACCGCGAACACCGGGGAGCTGTTTTTT. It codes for CASSLMGIGTANTGELFF.

DNA for the CDR3: TGCAGTGCCCCGGACAGTGCCACCTACGAGCAGTACTTC. Protein: CSAPDSATYEQYF. The J gene is TRBJ2-7, the V gene TRBV20-1, with TRBD1 as a possible D gene (6 bases). Trimming removed 6 bases from V and 2 bases from J, with 14 bases in between. The CDR3 spans 13 residues. Germline CDR1 is DFQATT and CDR2 is SNEGSKA (reference sequence).

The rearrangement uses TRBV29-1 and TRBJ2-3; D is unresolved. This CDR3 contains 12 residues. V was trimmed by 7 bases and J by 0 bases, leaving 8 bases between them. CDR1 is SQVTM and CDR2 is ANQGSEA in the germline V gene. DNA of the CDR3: TGCAGCGCCACCGGGAGCACAGATACGCAGTATTTT. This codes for CSATGSTDTQYF.

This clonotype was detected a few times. The CDR3 sequence is CASSSDRGTGANVLTF. CDR3 nucleotide sequence: TGTGCCAGCAGCTCGGACAGGGGGACCGGGGCCAACGTCCTGACTTTC. The rearrangement joins TRBV7-9 to TRBJ2-6; 10 bases match TRBD1. The CDR3 has 16 residues. Trimming at V came to 4 bases and at J to 4 bases, leaving 4 bases not matched to a gene. Looked up from germline, CDR1 is SEHNR and CDR2 is FQNEAQ (reference sequence).

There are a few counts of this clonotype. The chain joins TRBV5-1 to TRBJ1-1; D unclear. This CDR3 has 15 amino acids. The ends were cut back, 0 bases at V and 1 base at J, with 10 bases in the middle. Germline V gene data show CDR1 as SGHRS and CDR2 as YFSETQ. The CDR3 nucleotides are TGCGCCAGCAGCTTGGGTTCGGGGTGGAACACTGAAGCTTTCTTT. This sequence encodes CASSLGSGWNTEAFF.

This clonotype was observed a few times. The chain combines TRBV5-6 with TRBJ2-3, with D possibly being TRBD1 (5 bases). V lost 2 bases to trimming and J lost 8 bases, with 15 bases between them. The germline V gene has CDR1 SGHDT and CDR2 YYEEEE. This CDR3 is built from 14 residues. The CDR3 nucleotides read TGTGCCAGCAGCTTCGGGCAGGGAATGGGTACGCAGTATTTT. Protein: CASSFGQGMGTQYF.

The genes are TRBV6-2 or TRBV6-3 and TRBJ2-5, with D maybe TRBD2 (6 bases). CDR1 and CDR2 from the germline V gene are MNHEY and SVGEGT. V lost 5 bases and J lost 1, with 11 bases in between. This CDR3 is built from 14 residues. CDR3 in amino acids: CASSLSGSQETQYF. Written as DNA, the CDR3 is TGTGCCAGCAGTCTTAGCGGAAGCCAAGAGACCCAGTACTTC.

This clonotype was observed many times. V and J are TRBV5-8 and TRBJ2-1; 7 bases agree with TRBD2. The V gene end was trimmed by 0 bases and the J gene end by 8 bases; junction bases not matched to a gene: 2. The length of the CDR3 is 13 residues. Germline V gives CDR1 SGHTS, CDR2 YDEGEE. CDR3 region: CASSLERDDEQFF. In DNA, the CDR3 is TGTGCCAGCAGCTTGGAGCGGGACGATGAGCAGTTCTTC.

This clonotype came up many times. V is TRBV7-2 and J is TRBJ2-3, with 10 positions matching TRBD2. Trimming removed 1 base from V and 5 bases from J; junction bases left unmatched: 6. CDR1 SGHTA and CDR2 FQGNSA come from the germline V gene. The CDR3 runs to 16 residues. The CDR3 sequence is CASSLVGTSAGDTQYF. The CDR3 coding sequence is TGTGCCAGCAGCTTAGTAGGGACTAGCGCTGGAGATACGCAGTATTTT.

CDR3 nucleotide sequence: TGTGCCAGCAGCCAAGCTAGAGGGAGCCGAGCCAAAAACATTCAGTACTTC. It codes for CASSQARGSRAKNIQYF. This rearrangement joins TRBV11-1 to TRBJ2-4, with a tentative D call TRBD2 (5 bases). The V and J ends lost 5 bases and 0 bases respectively, with 17 bases between them. The CDR3 is made up of 17 amino acids. Germline V gives CDR1 SGHAT, CDR2 FQDESV (reference sequence).

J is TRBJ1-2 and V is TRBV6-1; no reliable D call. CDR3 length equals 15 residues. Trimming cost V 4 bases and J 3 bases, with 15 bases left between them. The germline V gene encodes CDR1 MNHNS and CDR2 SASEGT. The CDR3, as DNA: TGTGCCAGCAGTGGACCGGGCCCCTCGGACTATGGCTACACCTTC. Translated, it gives CASSGPGPSDYGYTF.

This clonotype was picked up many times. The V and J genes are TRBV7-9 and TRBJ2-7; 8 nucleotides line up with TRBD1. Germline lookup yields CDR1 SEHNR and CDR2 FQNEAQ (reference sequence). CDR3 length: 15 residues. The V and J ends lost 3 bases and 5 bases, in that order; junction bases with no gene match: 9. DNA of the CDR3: TGTGCCAGCAGCTTCGGACAGGGAGAGATGGACGAGCAGTACTTC. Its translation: CASSFGQGEMDEQYF.

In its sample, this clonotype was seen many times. The CDR3 is CASSASLAGGPDEQFF. DNA of the CDR3: TGTGCCAGCAGCGCCTCCTTAGCGGGAGGGCCGGATGAGCAGTTCTTC. V is TRBV9 and J is TRBJ2-1, with 11 positions matching TRBD2. V was clipped by 3 bases and J by 8 bases; unmatched bases: 10. The CDR3 consists of 16 residues. Germline CDR1 SGDLS, CDR2 YYNGEE.